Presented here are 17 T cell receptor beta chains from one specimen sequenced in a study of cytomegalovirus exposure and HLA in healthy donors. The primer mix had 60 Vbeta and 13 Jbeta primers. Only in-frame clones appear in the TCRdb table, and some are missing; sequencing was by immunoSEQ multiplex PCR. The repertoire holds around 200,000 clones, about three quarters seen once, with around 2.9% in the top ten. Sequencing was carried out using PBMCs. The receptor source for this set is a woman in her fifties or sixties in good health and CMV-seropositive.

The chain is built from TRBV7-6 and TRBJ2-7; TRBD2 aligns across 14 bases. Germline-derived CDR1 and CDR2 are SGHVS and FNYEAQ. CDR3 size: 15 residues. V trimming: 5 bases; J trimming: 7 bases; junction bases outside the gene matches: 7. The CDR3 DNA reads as TGTGCCAGCAGCCTCGGGACTAGCGGGAGTGGAGAGCAGTACTTC. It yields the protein CASSLGTSGSGEQYF.

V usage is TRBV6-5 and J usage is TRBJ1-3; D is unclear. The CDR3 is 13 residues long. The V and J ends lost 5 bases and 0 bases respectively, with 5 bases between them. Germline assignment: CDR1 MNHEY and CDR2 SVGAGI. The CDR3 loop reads CASSTASGNTIYF. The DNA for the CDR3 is TGTGCCAGCAGTACAGCCTCTGGAAACACCATATATTTT.

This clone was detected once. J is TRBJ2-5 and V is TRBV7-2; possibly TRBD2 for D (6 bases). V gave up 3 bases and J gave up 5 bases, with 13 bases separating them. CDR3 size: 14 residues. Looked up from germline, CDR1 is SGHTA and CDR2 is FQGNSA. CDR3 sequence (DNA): TGTGCCAGCAGCTTGGCGGCGGGGCGGGAGACCCAGTACTTC. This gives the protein CASSLAAGRETQYF.

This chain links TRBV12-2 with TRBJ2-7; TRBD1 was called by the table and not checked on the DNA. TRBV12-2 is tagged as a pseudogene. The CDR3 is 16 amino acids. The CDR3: CASRPRPDRSSYEQYF. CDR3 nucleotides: TGTGCAAGTCGCCCCCGACCCGACAGGAGCTCCTACGAGCAGTACTTC.

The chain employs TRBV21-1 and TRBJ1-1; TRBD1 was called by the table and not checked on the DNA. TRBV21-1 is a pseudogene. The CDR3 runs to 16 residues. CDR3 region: CASSSPPRGKGTEAFF. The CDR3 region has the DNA TGTGCCAGCAGCTCCCCCCCGAGGGGGAAGGGGACTGAAGCTTTCTTT.

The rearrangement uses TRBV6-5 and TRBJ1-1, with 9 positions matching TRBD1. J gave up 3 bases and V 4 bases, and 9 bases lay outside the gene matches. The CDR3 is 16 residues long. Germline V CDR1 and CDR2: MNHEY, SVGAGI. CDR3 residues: CASSSPYRGRYTEAFF. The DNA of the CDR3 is TGTGCCAGCAGTTCACCCTACAGGGGGCGTTACACTGAAGCTTTCTTT.

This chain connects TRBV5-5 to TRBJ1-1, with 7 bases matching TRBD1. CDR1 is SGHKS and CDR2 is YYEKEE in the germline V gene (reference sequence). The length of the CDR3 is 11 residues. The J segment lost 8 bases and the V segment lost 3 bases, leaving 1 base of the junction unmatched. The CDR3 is CASSSDREAFF. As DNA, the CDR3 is TGTGCCAGCAGCTCGGACAGGGAAGCTTTCTTT. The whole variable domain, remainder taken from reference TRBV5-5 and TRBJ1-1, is DAGVTQSPTHLIKTRGQQVTLRCSPISGHKSVSWYQQVLGQGPQFIFQYYEKEERGRGNFPDRFSARQFPNYSSELNVNALLLGDSALYLCASSSDREAFFGQGTRLTVV.

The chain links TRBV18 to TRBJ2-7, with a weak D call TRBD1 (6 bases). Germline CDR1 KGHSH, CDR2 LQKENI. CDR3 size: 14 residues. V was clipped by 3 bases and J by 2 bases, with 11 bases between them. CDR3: CASSPGTSTYEQYF. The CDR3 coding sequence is TGTGCCAGCTCACCGGGGACATCTACCTACGAGCAGTACTTC.

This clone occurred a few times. Here the CDR3 reads CAIRSRGLAGAGDTQYF. Here the CDR3 DNA reads TGTGCCATCCGGTCTAGGGGACTAGCGGGAGCGGGAGATACGCAGTATTTT. V usage is TRBV10-3 and J usage is TRBJ2-3, with 14 bases aligning to TRBD2. Per the germline V gene, CDR1 is ENHRY and CDR2 is SYGVKD. V lost 8 bases and J lost 5; bases outside the gene matches: 12. This CDR3 is built from 17 residues.

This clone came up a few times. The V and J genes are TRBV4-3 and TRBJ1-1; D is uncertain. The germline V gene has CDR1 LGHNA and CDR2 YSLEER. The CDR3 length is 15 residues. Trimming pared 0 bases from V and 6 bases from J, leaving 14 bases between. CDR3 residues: CASSQDLARRSEAFF. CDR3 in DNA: TGCGCCAGCAGCCAAGATCTAGCCCGGCGATCTGAAGCTTTCTTT.

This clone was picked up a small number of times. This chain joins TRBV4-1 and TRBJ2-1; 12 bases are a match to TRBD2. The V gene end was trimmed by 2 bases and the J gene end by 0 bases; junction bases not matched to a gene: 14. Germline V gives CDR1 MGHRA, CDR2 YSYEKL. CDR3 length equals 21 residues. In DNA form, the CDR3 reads TGCGCCAGCAGCCAAATGGGCCTAGCGGGGGGGAAAAATATCTCCTACAATGAGCAGTTCTTC. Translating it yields CASSQMGLAGGKNISYNEQFF.

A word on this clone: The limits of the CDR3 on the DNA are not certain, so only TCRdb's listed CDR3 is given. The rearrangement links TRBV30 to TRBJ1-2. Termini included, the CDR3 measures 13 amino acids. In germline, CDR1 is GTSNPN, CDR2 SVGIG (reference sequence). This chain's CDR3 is CAWSVAAWAAGTF.

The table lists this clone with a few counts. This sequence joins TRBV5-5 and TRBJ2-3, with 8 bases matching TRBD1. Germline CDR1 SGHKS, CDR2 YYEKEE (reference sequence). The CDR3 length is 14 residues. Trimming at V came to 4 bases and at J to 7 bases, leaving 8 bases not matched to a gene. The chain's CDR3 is CASSIPGQANTQYF. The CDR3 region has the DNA TGTGCCAGCAGCATACCGGGACAGGCAAATACGCAGTATTTT.

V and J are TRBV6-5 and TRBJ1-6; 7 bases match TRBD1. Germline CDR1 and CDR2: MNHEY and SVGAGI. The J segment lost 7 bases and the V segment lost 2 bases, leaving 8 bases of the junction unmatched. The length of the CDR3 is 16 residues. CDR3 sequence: CASSYLTGLRNSPLHF. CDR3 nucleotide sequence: TGTGCCAGCAGTTACCTGACAGGGCTTCGGAATTCACCCCTCCACTTT.

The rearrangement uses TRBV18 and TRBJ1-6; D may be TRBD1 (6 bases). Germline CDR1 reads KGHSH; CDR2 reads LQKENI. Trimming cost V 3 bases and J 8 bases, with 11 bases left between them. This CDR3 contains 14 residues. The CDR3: CASSPGGADSPLHF. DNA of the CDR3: TGTGCCAGCTCACCCGGGGGGGCGGATTCACCCCTCCACTTT.

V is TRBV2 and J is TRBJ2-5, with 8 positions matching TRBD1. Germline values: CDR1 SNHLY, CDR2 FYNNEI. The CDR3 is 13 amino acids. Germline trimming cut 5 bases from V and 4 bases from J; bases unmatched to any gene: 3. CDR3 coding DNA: TGTGCCAGCAGTCGAGACAGGGGAGAGACCCAGTACTTC. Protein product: CASSRDRGETQYF.

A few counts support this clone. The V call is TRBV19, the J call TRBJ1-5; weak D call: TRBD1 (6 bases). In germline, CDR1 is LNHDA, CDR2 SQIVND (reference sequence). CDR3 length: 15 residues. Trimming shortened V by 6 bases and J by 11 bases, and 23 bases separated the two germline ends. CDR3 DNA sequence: TGTGCCAGTAGGCCGGACAGCCCCCCAAATGAGGCCCAGCATTTT. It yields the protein CASRPDSPPNEAQHF.